This T cell receptor beta chain was observed in a study of shared T cell receptors in the human thymus (dated by TCRdb to 2020 to 2022). With respect to the entire study: The study investigated the way shared, self-reactive T-cell receptor alpha chains are produced in the human thymus.

Cut back by 6 bases and 7 bases, the V and J ends lie 12 bases apart. Reading the germline V gene gives CDR1 SNHLY and CDR2 FYNNEI. Spanning cysteine to phenylalanine, the CDR3 consists of 13 amino acids. Only the CDR3 DNA is retained, 39 bases long and in frame from the first base. This clone has only one observation. Its recognized antigen is unknown. Base qualities were left out, and no much larger clone turns up one base away. The library was generated by the immunoSEQ multiplex PCR assay. TCRdb provides this immuneACCESS table in a form limited to in-frame rearrangements. Some clones are lacking; in checked studies, under half of them reflect an unresolved V gene, and why the rest are absent is not known. Counted in this sample were under 850,000 clones; 88% of them appeared once. Jointly, the top ten make up around 0.01% of the sample. These same data were also listed under a study on human thymus T cells. As described in the second report: In Finland, the donors were immunologically healthy infants who were having open corrective cardiac surgery for congenital heart defects. Thymus tissue was obtained as surgical resects removed during corrective cardiac surgery. V and J gene segment usage appeared biased in both thymic and peripheral blood repertoires. The related research found that thymic TCR repertoires overlapped highly between unrelated individuals. The study described the TCR alpha and beta repertoires in about 8 infant thymus samples and a handful of matching peripheral blood samples. Donor ages ranging from 7 to 244 days were recorded, and several male and a couple of female infants were included in the cohort. After being mechanically released from the tissue, thymocytes were kept at -70 degrees C in pellets of about 9.5-30 million cells. A QIAsymphony instrument was used to extract genomic DNA from frozen cell pellets. TCRB and TCRAD loci were amplified from a standardized quantity of quality-controlled genomic DNA using the immunoSEQ multiplex PCR assay. The amplicons spanned the V(D)J region and were long enough to cover the CDR3 and allow V and J genes to be identified. Amplicon sequencing was performed on an Illumina platform through the commercial immunoSEQ service. Primer bias and sequencing errors were corrected as previously described, and TCRAD and TCRB definitions were based on the IMGT database. Analysis of the repertoires was done with immunoSEQ Analyzer 3.0 and VDJTools and included basic statistics, V/J segment usage, diversity estimates, rarefaction and pairwise overlap. Diversity was estimated using the Chao1, ChaoE, Efron-Thisted, Shannon and inverse Simpson indices, and was also estimated on datasets down-sampled to the size of the smallest sample. Repertoire overlap was determined by strict matching of CDR3 nucleotide sequence, V gene and J gene, and Jaccard-based multidimensional scaling clustering was applied. On average, about 810,000 unique TCRB clonotypes were obtained from thymus samples, compared with about 84,000 from blood samples.

Here the chain combines TRBV2 and TRBJ2-2; TRBD2 is a weak D gene call, 6 bases matching. Sequenced: thymocytes. The origin of this receptor is a boy less than two years old with a congenital heart defect. Donor details come from another sample of the same person, matched by shared clones. The sequence in DNA is TGTGCCAGCAGGGGGGGAGCCGTCGGGGAGCTGTTTTTT. It translates as CASRGGAVGELFF. When the CDR3 is completed using the reference TRBV2 and TRBJ2-2 genes on either side, the full variable domain is EPEVTQTPSHQVTQMGQEVILRCVPISNHLYFYWYRQILGQKVEFLVSFYNNEISEKSEIFDDQFSVERPDGSNFTLKIRSTKLEDSAMYFCASRGGAVGELFFGEGSRLTVL.